What follows describes a single T cell receptor beta chain. Data came from immunoSEQ multiplex PCR; TCRdb stores just in-frame clones and leaves some out. This sample has 60,000 to 85,000 clones; approximately 80% occur once, and the top ten carry 15% to 20%. This entry is derived from a study of blood T cell repertoires in COVID-19. On the study more broadly: PBMCs, B-cell-depleted T cells, or T cells were the source of the cDNA or gDNA that made up the material.

This CDR3 is 12 amino acids long. V was pared by 1 base and J by 4 bases, with 5 bases between. Germline CDR1 and CDR2: GTSNPN and SVGIG (reference sequence). The sample consisted of peripheral blood. This receptor was obtained from a man aged 70 or older who had recovered from COVID-19. The chain recombines TRBV30 with TRBJ1-3, with unresolved D. The CDR3 loop reads CAWSALGNTIYF. CDR3 nucleotides: TGTGCCTGGAGTGCCCTAGGAAACACCATATATTTT.